This T cell receptor beta chain was documented in a study of cytomegalovirus exposure and HLA in healthy donors. Study findings and constraints: Later analysis showed most CMV-associated TCR beta chains appearing HLA-restricted.

Points on this clone: The antigen remains unidentified.

A multiplex PCR was run with 60 Vbeta primers and 13 Jbeta primers. TCRdb's copy holds only in-frame clones and misses some; the assay was immunoSEQ multiplex PCR. The data contain some 110,000 clones, more than 65% of them singletons. Sequencing was carried out using PBMCs. This clonotype was obtained from a woman in her thirties or forties in good health and CMV-seropositive.

Here the CDR3 DNA reads TGTGCCAGCAGCTTGGGAGGTCGCGGAAATCCGTACAATGAGCAGTTCTTC. Protein sequence: CASSLGGRGNPYNEQFF. This chain joins TRBV5-4 and TRBJ2-1; the D is unclear. The CDR3 is 17 amino acids. From germline, CDR1 is SGHNT and CDR2 YYREEE (reference sequence). The ends were cut back, 0 bases at V and 4 bases at J, with 17 bases in the middle.